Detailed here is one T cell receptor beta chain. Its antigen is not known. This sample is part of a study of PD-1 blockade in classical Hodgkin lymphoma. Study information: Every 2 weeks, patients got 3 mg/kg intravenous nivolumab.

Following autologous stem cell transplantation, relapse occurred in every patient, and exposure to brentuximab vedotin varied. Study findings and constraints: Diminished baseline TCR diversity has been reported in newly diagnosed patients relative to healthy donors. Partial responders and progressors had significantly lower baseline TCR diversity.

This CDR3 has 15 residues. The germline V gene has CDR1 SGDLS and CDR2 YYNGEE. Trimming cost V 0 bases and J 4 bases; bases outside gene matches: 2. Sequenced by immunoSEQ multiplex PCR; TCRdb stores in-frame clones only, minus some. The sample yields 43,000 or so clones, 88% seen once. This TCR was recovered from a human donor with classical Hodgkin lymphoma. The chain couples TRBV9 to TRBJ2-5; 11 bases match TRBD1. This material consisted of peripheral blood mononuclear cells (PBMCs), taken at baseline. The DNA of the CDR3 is TGTGCCAGCAGCGTAGACGGGACAGGGGGAGAGACCCAGTACTTC. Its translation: CASSVDGTGGETQYF. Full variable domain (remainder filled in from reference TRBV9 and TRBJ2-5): DSGVTQTPKHLITATGQRVTLRCSPRSGDLSVYWYQQSLDQGLQFLIQYYNGEERAKGNILERFSAQQFPDLHSELNLSSLELGDSALYFCASSVDGTGGETQYFGPGTRLLVL.